This T cell receptor (beta chain) stems from a study of T cells expressing NK-cell markers. The wider study: One of eight sequenced donors was HCMV-seronegative; the other seven were seropositive.

As the method of synthesis, 5'RACE template switching with UMIs yielded TCR beta cDNA. TCRdb reprocessed the 5' RACE reads, keeping one entry per CDR3 protein, no DNA. The table for this sample gives 550,000 to 600,000 distinct CDR3 sequences. Notes on this clonotype: Its antigen is unidentified.

Study-level results: In several donors, these clonotypes also led the CD3+CD56-NKG2C+ fraction.

The receptor was isolated from a man younger than 35 in good health. Specimen: blood T cells: a sorted CD56 or NKG2C T cell subset, CD4+ or CD8+ T cells, or bulk PBMC T cells (not recorded which).

The CDR3 reads CSARDLPAISSYEQYF. The J gene is TRBJ2-7, the V gene TRBV20-1. The CDR3 sequence is 16 residues long. Germline loops: CDR1 DFQATT, CDR2 SNEGSKA (reference sequence).